The next 32 T cell receptor beta chains were all read from a single sample in a study of human T cells and chemical hapten exposure. TCRdb used MiXCR to reprocess the RACE reads, holding one entry per CDR3 protein. This repertoire shows about 340,000 distinct CDR3 sequences, roughly 6.9% found once; its top ten account for roughly 7.9%. The time point here: patch test 1, 2 weeks after DPC sensitization. Treatment specified: therapeutic diphenylcyclopropenone sensitization with weekly scalp DPC. Sequencing was performed on whole blood, taken in connection with sensitization to the hapten diphenylcyclopropenone (DPC). Receptor source: a woman aged 18-29 years with alopecia areata. Some clones in this sample may be carry-over from other donors' samples.

The rearrangement uses TRBV7-2 and TRBJ2-3; TRBD2 aligns across 12 bases. With V trimmed by 5 bases and J by 0 bases, 6 bases remained unmatched. The CDR3 extends over 17 amino acids. Germline lookup yields CDR1 SGHTA and CDR2 FQGNSA. The CDR3 DNA sequence: TGTGCCAGCAGCATGACTAGCGGGGGATATAGCACAGATACGCAGTATTTT. This encodes CASSMTSGGYSTDTQYF.

This chain links TRBV7-3 with TRBJ1-1; D uncertain. CDR1 and CDR2 (germline): SGHTA, FQGTGA. This CDR3 comprises 14 residues. The V end lost 5 bases, the J end lost 0 bases, and 10 bases lay between the germline ends. The CDR3: CASSPSAMNTEAFF. In DNA form, the CDR3 reads TGTGCCAGCAGCCCCAGTGCCATGAACACTGAAGCTTTCTTT.

This clonotype was observed a handful of times. The rearrangement links TRBV28 to TRBJ2-3; D assignment may be TRBD1 or TRBD2 (6 bases each). CDR3 length: 15 residues. Looked up from germline, CDR1 is MDHEN and CDR2 is SYDVKM. V dropped 2 bases and J dropped 5 bases, with 14 bases sitting between them. This CDR3 is CASSLGGRLIDTQYF. In nucleotides, the CDR3 is TGTGCCAGCAGTTTAGGGGGGCGCCTAATAGATACGCAGTATTTT.

This clonotype has only a few counts. The chain has TRBV12-3 or TRBV12-4 and TRBJ1-1; D remains unclear. This CDR3 is built from 13 residues. Trimming cost V 8 bases and J 3 bases, with 13 bases left between them. DNA of the CDR3: TGTGCCAGCTTTTCACCTCGCGACACTGAAGCTTTCTTT. It is translated as CASFSPRDTEAFF.

This clonotype was recorded a few times. The chain joins TRBV11-2 to TRBJ1-1, with TRBD1 as a possible D gene (6 bases). V lost 8 bases, J lost 4 bases, and 14 bases lay in between. There are 13 residues in the CDR3. Germline V CDR1 and CDR2: SGHAT, FQNNGV. CDR3 protein: CASGPQGTTEAFF. CDR3 nucleotide sequence: TGTGCCAGCGGTCCACAGGGCACCACTGAAGCTTTCTTT.

This clonotype was counted only a few times. The V gene is TRBV6-1, the J gene TRBJ1-5; D ambiguous. CDR1 and CDR2 (germline): MNHNS, SASEGT. V was cut by 0 bases and J by 1 base, with 10 bases left in between. This CDR3 has 16 amino acids. CDR3 sequence: CASSEAMVASNQPQHF. The CDR3 DNA follows: TGTGCCAGCAGTGAAGCGATGGTGGCGAGCAATCAGCCCCAGCATTTT.

This clonotype was counted at least ten times. The chain links TRBV20-1 to TRBJ1-3; D might be TRBD1 (6 bases). Deletions cut 2 bases from V and 0 bases from J, with 8 bases between. This CDR3 is built from 14 residues. Germline CDR1 DFQATT, CDR2 SNEGSKA (reference sequence). CDR3 in amino acids: CSARQGSSGNTIYF. The CDR3 region has the DNA TGCAGTGCTAGACAGGGGAGCTCTGGAAACACCATATATTTT.

The CDR3 here is CASSDLNEKLFF. The CDR3, as DNA: TGTGCCAGCAGCGATCTAAATGAAAAACTGTTTTTT. The rearrangement links TRBV6-6 to TRBJ1-4; unclear D gene. Trimming stripped 6 bases from V and 5 bases from J, with 7 bases between. Germline assignment: CDR1 MNHNY and CDR2 SVGAGI (reference sequence). The length of the CDR3 is 12 residues.

This clonotype was recorded many times. J is TRBJ2-1 and V is TRBV5-1, with 9 bases identical to TRBD1. CDR1 is SGHRS and CDR2 is YFSETQ in the germline V gene. The CDR3 covers 15 residues. Trimming removed 4 bases from V and 2 bases from J; junction bases left unmatched: 4. The CDR3 DNA is TGCGCCAGCAGCCCCCGGGACAGGGCCTACAATGAGCAGTTCTTC. Translation: CASSPRDRAYNEQFF.

Worth noting for this clonotype: A far larger clone is one nucleotide away, so this likely arose from a read error. The rearrangement links TRBV5-4 to TRBJ2-7, with D maybe TRBD1 (6 bases). The germline V gene encodes CDR1 SGHNT and CDR2 YYREEE (reference sequence). The CDR3 sequence is 13 residues long. CDR3 in DNA: TGTGCCAGGAGCTTAGGGGGCTCCTACGAGCAGTACTTC. Translation: CARSLGGSYEQYF.

This clonotype has ten or more counts. The V gene is TRBV4-3, the J gene TRBJ2-7, with 11 bases identical to TRBD2. V dropped 3 bases and J dropped 0; count of bases not matched to a gene: 7. Germline assignment: CDR1 LGHNA and CDR2 YSLEER. This CDR3 is 17 amino acids long. CDR3 sequence reads: CASSQIAGGPSSYEQYF. The DNA of the CDR3 is TGCGCCAGCAGCCAGATAGCGGGGGGGCCTAGCTCCTACGAGCAGTACTTC.

The rearrangement uses TRBV28 and TRBJ1-5; D might be TRBD1 (5 bases). Germline CDR1 is MDHEN and CDR2 is SYDVKM. Trimming left V 7 bases short and J 0 bases short, with 13 bases between. CDR3 length equals 15 residues. DNA of the CDR3: TGTGCCAGCACTACCCCGGGGCATAGCAATCAGCCCCAGCATTTT. It codes for CASTTPGHSNQPQHF.

This clonotype was seen only a few times. The chain joins TRBV18 to TRBJ2-1, with 12 positions matching TRBD2. The CDR3 has 16 amino acids. Germline values: CDR1 KGHSH, CDR2 LQKENI. The V segment lost 0 bases and the J segment 8 bases; nucleotides outside the gene matches: 5. The CDR3 DNA follows: TGTGCCAGCTCACCACCCGGACTAGCGGGGAGGGATGAGCAGTTCTTC. Translating gives CASSPPGLAGRDEQFF.

This clonotype has at least ten counts. This rearrangement joins TRBV4-2 to TRBJ1-4; TRBD1 is a possible D gene (6 bases). Per germline, CDR1 LGHNA and CDR2 YNFKEQ. V gave up 1 base and J gave up 5 bases, with 8 bases separating them. The CDR3 is made up of 14 amino acids. This CDR3 is CASSQGQENEKLFF. CDR3 DNA sequence: TGTGCCAGCAGCCAAGGACAGGAGAATGAAAAACTGTTTTTT.

The chain uses TRBV6-2 or TRBV6-3 and TRBJ1-1, with D possibly matching TRBD1 (5 bases). This CDR3 is 18 amino acids long. Germline V gives CDR1 MNHEY, CDR2 SVGEGT. The V end lost 6 bases, the J end lost 4 bases, and 27 bases lay between the germline ends. For the CDR3, the DNA is TGTGCCAGCAGCCCGGACGATGGGCAGGGTGAATTGTCCACTGAAGCTTTCTTT. Amino acids: CASSPDDGQGELSTEAFF.

The rearrangement joins TRBV5-1 to TRBJ1-1; TRBD1 matches at 9 bases. This CDR3 has 16 amino acids. Germline CDR1 is SGHRS and CDR2 is YFSETQ. Trimming at V came to 3 bases and at J to 4 bases, leaving 10 bases not matched to a gene. The CDR3 region is CASSSYRGQGVTEAFF. The CDR3, as DNA: TGCGCCAGCAGCTCCTACCGGGGACAGGGTGTCACTGAAGCTTTCTTT.

This clonotype was detected a few times. J is TRBJ1-3 and V is TRBV18, with a possible D match to TRBD1 (6 bases). The CDR3 totals 16 residues. Trimming cost V 1 base and J 4 bases, with 14 bases left between them. Germline loops: CDR1 KGHSH, CDR2 LQKENI. CDR3 amino acids: CASSPQLQGEGNTIYF. The CDR3 nucleotides are TGTGCCAGCTCACCACAACTACAGGGAGAAGGAAACACCATATATTTT.

This clonotype has a count of ten or more. The chain couples TRBV19 to TRBJ1-4; 9 bases agree with TRBD1. With 6 bases clipped from V and 7 bases from J, the junction kept 9 bases outside the gene matches. There are 15 residues in the CDR3. Germline CDR1 reads LNHDA; CDR2 reads SQIVND (reference sequence). The CDR3, as DNA: TGTGCCAGTAGGCCTGGGGACAGGGAAAGTGAAAAACTGTTTTTT. Encoded protein: CASRPGDRESEKLFF.

Ten or more counts support this clonotype. The J gene is TRBJ1-3, the V gene TRBV7-2; the D is unclear. V lost 5 bases, J lost 2 bases, and 4 bases lay in between. The CDR3 extends over 12 amino acids. Germline CDR1 reads SGHTA; CDR2 reads FQGNSA. CDR3 sequence reads: CASSETGNTIYF. CDR3 nucleotides: TGTGCCAGCAGCGAAACTGGAAACACCATATATTTT. The variable domain in full, completed from reference TRBV7-2 and TRBJ1-3, reads GAGVSQSPSNKVTEKGKDVELRCDPISGHTALYWYRQSLGQGLEFLIYFQGNSAPDKSGLPSDRFSAERTGGSVSTLTIQRTQQEDSAVYLCASSETGNTIYFGEGSWLTVV.

This clonotype has ten or more counts. V usage is TRBV12-3 or TRBV12-4 and J usage is TRBJ1-5; possibly TRBD1 for D (5 bases). V was clipped by 5 bases and J by 3 bases, with 14 bases between them. The CDR3 totals 15 residues. The CDR3 spells CASSPSQGNNQPQHF. Here the CDR3 DNA reads TGTGCCAGCAGTCCCTCCCAGGGAAACAATCAGCCCCAGCATTTT.

This clonotype came up a few times. The CDR3 sequence: CASSQGGTYNEQFF. The DNA for the CDR3 is TGTGCCAGCAGCCAGGGGGGTACCTACAATGAGCAGTTCTTC. The chain uses TRBV7-9 and TRBJ2-1; a possible D gene is TRBD1 (7 bases). Germline values: CDR1 SEHNR, CDR2 FQNEAQ (reference sequence). V was clipped by 5 bases and J by 2 bases, with 10 bases between them. This CDR3 has 14 residues.

This clonotype showed up many times. The chain uses TRBV7-2 and TRBJ2-5, with 8 bases matching TRBD1. The CDR3 totals 14 residues. V was pared by 6 bases and J by 5 bases, with 8 bases of the junction left unmatched. Germline V CDR1 and CDR2: SGHTA, FQGNSA. The CDR3 here is CASRDRTGSETQYF. CDR3 nucleotides: TGTGCCAGCAGGGACCGGACAGGGTCGGAGACCCAGTACTTC.

This clonotype was counted between two and nine times. Its ends do not fully match the called genes, so a read error is possible. The rearrangement joins TRBV20-1 to TRBJ1-3; D unresolved. This CDR3 region has 12 residues. Per germline, CDR1 DFQATT and CDR2 SNEGSKA (reference sequence). DNA of the CDR3: TGCAGTGCTAGAGTGGTACAGCGCCAGAGGATATTT. Protein product: CSARVVQRQRIF.

In the case of this clonotype: With a much larger clone just one base away, this may be a read error. The chain employs TRBV5-1 and TRBJ2-7, with 9 bases lining up with TRBD1. Germline CDR1 reads SGHRS; CDR2 reads YFSETQ. The junction had 8 bases not matched to a gene; V was cut back by 3 bases and J by 1 base. This CDR3 region has 16 residues. The CDR3 nucleotides read TGCGCCAGCAGCTCGATCGACAGGGGGGGATCCTACGAGCAGTACTTC. Its protein product is CASSSIDRGGSYEQYF.

This clonotype was counted ten times or more. This sequence joins TRBV9 and TRBJ2-7; tentative D call: TRBD2 (5 bases). Germline CDR1 SGDLS, CDR2 YYNGEE. The CDR3 runs to 15 residues. The V end lost 0 bases, the J end lost 2 bases, and 12 bases lay between the germline ends. The CDR3 loop reads CASSVGVSGTYEQYF. The DNA of the CDR3 is TGTGCCAGCAGCGTAGGGGTATCGGGGACCTACGAGCAGTACTTC.

This clonotype appeared many times. The rearrangement joins TRBV2 to TRBJ1-1; D is perhaps TRBD1 (6 bases). The ends were cut back, 6 bases at V and 7 bases at J, with 12 bases in the middle. Germline assignment: CDR1 SNHLY and CDR2 FYNNEI. CDR3 length: 12 residues. The CDR3 protein is CASREQGREAFF. CDR3 bases: TGTGCCAGCAGGGAACAGGGACGTGAAGCTTTCTTT. Variable domain in full (rest from reference TRBV2 and TRBJ1-1): EPEVTQTPSHQVTQMGQEVILRCVPISNHLYFYWYRQILGQKVEFLVSFYNNEISEKSEIFDDQFSVERPDGSNFTLKIRSTKLEDSAMYFCASREQGREAFFGQGTRLTVV.

The table lists this clonotype with a few counts. The chain is built from TRBV6-6 and TRBJ2-3, with 11 bases matching TRBD2. Trimming cost V 6 bases and J 2 bases; bases outside gene matches: 4. Germline CDR1 and CDR2: MNHNY and SVGAGI (reference sequence). The CDR3 contains 15 residues. This CDR3 reads CASRLAGADTDTQYF. In nucleotides, the CDR3 is TGTGCCAGCAGACTAGCGGGGGCCGACACAGATACGCAGTATTTT.

This clonotype was recorded a few times. The chain couples TRBV28 to TRBJ1-4; 8 nucleotides agree with TRBD1. The V gene end was trimmed by 5 bases and the J gene end by 8 bases; junction bases not matched to a gene: 7. Germline loops: CDR1 MDHEN, CDR2 SYDVKM. The CDR3 extends over 14 amino acids. The DNA for the CDR3 is TGTGCCAGCAGTGGACAGGGTCTATGGGAAAAACTGTTTTTT. Translated: CASSGQGLWEKLFF.

The chain carries TRBV27 and TRBJ2-5; 7 bases agree with TRBD2. Germline loops: CDR1 MNHEY, CDR2 SMNVEV (reference sequence). V was clipped by 5 bases and J by 1 base; unmatched bases: 13. This CDR3 contains 17 residues. CDR3 amino acids: CASSPYRAGTLQETQYF. CDR3 in DNA: TGTGCCAGCAGTCCTTACCGAGCGGGGACCCTCCAAGAGACCCAGTACTTC.

Many counts were recorded for this clonotype. This chain links TRBV6-1 with TRBJ2-3; either TRBD1 or TRBD2 may fit D (6 bases each). The V and J ends lost 3 bases and 4 bases respectively, with 17 bases between them. From germline, CDR1 is MNHNS and CDR2 SASEGT. CDR3 length: 16 amino acids. CDR3 bases: TGTGCCAGCAGTGAGTACGGCGGAGGGGGGCCAGATACGCAGTATTTT. It codes for CASSEYGGGGPDTQYF.

The chain carries TRBV24-1 and TRBJ2-2; TRBD1 is a possible D gene (6 bases). The V gene lost 8 bases and the J gene lost 5 bases, with 8 bases spanning the gap. This CDR3 contains 12 residues. Germline V gene sequence: CDR1 KGHDR, CDR2 SFDVKD. CDR3 residues: CATKGHTGELFF. The CDR3, as DNA: TGTGCCACCAAGGGACATACCGGGGAGCTGTTTTTT.

In this sample, this clonotype turned up a few times. The CDR3 loop reads CASSAGQRESGTEAFF. As DNA, the CDR3 is TGTGCCAGCAGTGCGGGACAAAGAGAGTCTGGCACTGAAGCTTTCTTT. The chain links TRBV2 to TRBJ1-1, with a weak D call TRBD1 (6 bases). The CDR3 runs 16 residues. The germline gives CDR1 SNHLY, CDR2 FYNNEI. The germline V and J ends were trimmed by 4 bases and 4 bases, with 19 bases remaining between them.